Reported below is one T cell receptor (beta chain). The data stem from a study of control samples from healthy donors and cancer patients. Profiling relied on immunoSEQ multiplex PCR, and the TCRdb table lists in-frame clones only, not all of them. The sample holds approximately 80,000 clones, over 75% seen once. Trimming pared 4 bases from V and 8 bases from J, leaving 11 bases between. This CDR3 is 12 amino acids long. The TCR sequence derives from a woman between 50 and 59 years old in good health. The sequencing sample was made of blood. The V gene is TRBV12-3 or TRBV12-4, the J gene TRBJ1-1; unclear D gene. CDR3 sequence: CASSSSPGEAFF. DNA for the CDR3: TGTGCCAGCAGTTCCTCACCGGGCGAAGCTTTCTTT.